This paragraph covers one T cell receptor beta chain sequence. This sample was taken from a study of blood T cell repertoires in COVID-19. Study context: Samples representing acute and convalescent COVID-19 were sourced from the United States, Italy and Spain. PBMCs, B-cell-depleted T cells, or T cells provided the cDNA or gDNA that made up the material.

Data came from immunoSEQ multiplex PCR; TCRdb stores just in-frame clones and leaves some out. The sample carries about 210,000 clones, more than 75% recorded once. This receptor was taken from a woman in her seventies with COVID-19, enrolled during active disease. Material: peripheral blood.

The CDR3 nucleotides read TGCGCCAGCAGCTTGGGATCAGGGGCCACTAATGAAAAACTGTTTTTT. It specifies CASSLGSGATNEKLFF. The rearrangement uses TRBV5-1 and TRBJ1-4; TRBD1 is a possible D gene (6 bases). The germline V gene has CDR1 SGHRS and CDR2 YFSETQ. This CDR3 spans 16 amino acids. Trimming took off 0 bases at V and 2 bases at J, with 11 bases between the two ends.